Presented here are 3 T cell receptor beta chains from one specimen sequenced in a study of esophageal squamous cell carcinoma under preoperative chemotherapy. The time point is: before preoperative PTX-NDP chemotherapy. One entry per CDR3 protein results from TCRdb running MiXCR on the PCR reads. The table records approximately 15,000 distinct CDR3 sequences, 60% of them present only once. Sample acquisition took place from a patient given preoperative chemotherapy. These receptors were obtained from a human donor with esophageal squamous cell carcinoma. The donor label of this sample is uncertain.

With regard to this clonotype: One base away lies a much larger clone, so this may be a sequencing read error. The V call is TRBV7-2, the J call TRBJ2-5; no definite D call. There are 11 residues in the CDR3. Germline assignment: CDR1 SGHTA and CDR2 FQGNSA. V lost 5 bases and J lost 6, with 7 bases in between. For the CDR3, the DNA is TGTGCCAGCAGCCCGGAGAAGACCCAGTACTTC. Translating gives CASSPEKTQYF.

The table lists this clonotype with a count of one. The junction does not match germline at one end; this may be a read error. The CDR3 region has the DNA TGTGCCAGCAGTTTCACGGGGGTGTGGGACAAAGACACTCAGTATTTC. Residues: CASSFTGVWDKDTQYF. The chain is built from TRBV27 and TRBJ2-4; D is tentatively TRBD1 or TRBD2 (6 bases each). Per germline, CDR1 MNHEY and CDR2 SMNVEV (reference sequence). This CDR3 contains 16 residues.

CDR3 sequence reads: CARGEVGREDGIQYF. The CDR3 DNA is TGTGCCAGGGGTGAAGTGGGCCGGGAGGACGGCATTCAGTACTTC. The rearrangement links TRBV6-1 to TRBJ2-4; 7 bases match TRBD2. The CDR3 has 15 residues. V lost 9 bases, J lost 9 bases, and 17 bases stayed unmatched. Germline CDR1 and CDR2: MNHNS and SASEGT.